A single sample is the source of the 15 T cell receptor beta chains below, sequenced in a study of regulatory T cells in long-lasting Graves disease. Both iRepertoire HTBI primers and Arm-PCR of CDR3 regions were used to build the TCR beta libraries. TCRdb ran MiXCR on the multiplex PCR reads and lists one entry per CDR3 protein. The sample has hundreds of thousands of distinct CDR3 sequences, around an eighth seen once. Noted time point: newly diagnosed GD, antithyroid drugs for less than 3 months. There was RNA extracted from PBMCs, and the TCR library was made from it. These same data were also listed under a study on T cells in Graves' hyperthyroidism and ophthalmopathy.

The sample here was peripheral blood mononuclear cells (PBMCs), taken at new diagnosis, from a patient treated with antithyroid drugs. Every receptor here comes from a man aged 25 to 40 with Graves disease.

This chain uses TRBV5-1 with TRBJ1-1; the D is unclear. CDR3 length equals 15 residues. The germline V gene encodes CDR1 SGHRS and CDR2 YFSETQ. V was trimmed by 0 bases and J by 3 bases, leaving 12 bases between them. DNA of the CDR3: TGCGCCAGCAGCTTGGAAGGGAGCCGGTACACTGAAGCTTTCTTT. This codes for CASSLEGSRYTEAFF.

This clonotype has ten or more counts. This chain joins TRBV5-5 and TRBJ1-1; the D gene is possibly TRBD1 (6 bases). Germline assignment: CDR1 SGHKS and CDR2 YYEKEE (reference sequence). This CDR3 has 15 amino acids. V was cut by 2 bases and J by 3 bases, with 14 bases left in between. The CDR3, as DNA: TGTGCCAGCAGCTTTCTGGGGGGGGCAGACACTGAAGCTTTCTTT. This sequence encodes CASSFLGGADTEAFF.

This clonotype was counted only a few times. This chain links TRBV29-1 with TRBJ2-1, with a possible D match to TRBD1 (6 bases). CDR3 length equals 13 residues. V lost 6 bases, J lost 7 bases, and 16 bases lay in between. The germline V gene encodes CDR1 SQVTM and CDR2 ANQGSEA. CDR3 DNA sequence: TGCAGCGTAAATAAACAGGGAGAAAATGAGCAGTTCTTC. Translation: CSVNKQGENEQFF.

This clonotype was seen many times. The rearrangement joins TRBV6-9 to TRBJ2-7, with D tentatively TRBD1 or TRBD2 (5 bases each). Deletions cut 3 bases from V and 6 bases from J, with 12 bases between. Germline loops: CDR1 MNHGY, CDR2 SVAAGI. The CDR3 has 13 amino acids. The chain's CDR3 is CASSYGAWGEQYF. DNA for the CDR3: TGTGCCAGCAGTTACGGGGCTTGGGGCGAGCAGTACTTC.

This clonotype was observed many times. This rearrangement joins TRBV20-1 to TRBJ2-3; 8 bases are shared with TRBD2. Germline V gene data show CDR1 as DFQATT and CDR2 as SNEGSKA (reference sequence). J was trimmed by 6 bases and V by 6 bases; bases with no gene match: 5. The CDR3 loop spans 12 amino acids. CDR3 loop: CSAETSADTQYF. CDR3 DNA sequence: TGCAGTGCAGAGACTAGCGCCGATACGCAGTATTTT.

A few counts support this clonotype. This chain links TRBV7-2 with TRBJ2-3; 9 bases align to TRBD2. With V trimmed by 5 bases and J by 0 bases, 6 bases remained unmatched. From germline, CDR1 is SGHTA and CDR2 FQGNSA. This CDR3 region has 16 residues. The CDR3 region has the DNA TGTGCCAGCAGCAGGGGACTAGCATCTAGCACAGATACGCAGTATTTT. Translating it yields CASSRGLASSTDTQYF. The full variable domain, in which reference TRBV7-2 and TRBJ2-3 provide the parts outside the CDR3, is GAGVSQSPSNKVTEKGKDVELRCDPISGHTALYWYRQSLGQGLEFLIYFQGNSAPDKSGLPSDRFSAERTGGSVSTLTIQRTQQEDSAVYLCASSRGLASSTDTQYFGPGTRLTVL.

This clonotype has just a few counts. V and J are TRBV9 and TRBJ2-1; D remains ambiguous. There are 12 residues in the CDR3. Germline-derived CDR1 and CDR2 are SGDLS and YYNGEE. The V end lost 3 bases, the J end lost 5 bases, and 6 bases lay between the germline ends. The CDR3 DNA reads TGTGCCAGCAGCGCGTATCACAATGAGCAGTTCTTC. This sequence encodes CASSAYHNEQFF.

CDR3 protein: CAISDLAHEQYF. The CDR3 DNA reads as TGTGCCATCAGTGACCTAGCGCACGAGCAGTACTTC. This chain links TRBV10-3 with TRBJ2-7; TRBD2 might be the D (6 bases). V lost 3 bases, J lost 5 bases, and 8 bases lay in between. CDR3 length: 12 amino acids. In germline, CDR1 is ENHRY, CDR2 SYGVKD.

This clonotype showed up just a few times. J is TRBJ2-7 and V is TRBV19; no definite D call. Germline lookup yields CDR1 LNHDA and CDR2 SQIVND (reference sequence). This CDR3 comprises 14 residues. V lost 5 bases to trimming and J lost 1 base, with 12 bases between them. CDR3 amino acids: CASSASKGSYEQYF. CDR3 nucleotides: TGTGCCAGTAGTGCCTCGAAGGGATCCTACGAGCAGTACTTC.

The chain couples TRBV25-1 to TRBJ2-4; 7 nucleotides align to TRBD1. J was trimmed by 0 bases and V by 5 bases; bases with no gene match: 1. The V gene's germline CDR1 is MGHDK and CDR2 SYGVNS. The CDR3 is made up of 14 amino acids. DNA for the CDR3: TGTGCCAGCAGTAACAGGGGAGCCAAAAACATTCAGTACTTC. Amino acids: CASSNRGAKNIQYF.

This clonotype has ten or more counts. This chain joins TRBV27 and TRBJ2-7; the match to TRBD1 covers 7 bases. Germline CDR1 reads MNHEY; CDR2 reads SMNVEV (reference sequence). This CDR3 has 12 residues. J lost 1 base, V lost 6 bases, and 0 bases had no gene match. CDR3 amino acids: CASRGQSYEQYF. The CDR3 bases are TGTGCCAGCAGGGGACAGTCCTACGAGCAGTACTTC.

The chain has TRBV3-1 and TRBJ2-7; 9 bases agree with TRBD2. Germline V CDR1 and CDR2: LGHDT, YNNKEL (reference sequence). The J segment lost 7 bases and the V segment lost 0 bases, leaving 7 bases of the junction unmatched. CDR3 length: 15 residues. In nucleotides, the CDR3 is TGTGCCAGCAGCCAAGATACCCTAGCGGGAAGGGAGCAGTACTTC. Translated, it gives CASSQDTLAGREQYF.

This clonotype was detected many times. The CDR3 protein is CSATRGIPGELFF. Here the CDR3 DNA reads TGCAGTGCCACCAGGGGAATCCCCGGGGAGCTGTTTTTT. This chain links TRBV20-1 with TRBJ2-2; a weak D match, TRBD1 (6 bases). Germline V lookup: CDR1 DFQATT, CDR2 SNEGSKA (reference sequence). The CDR3 totals 13 residues. The V end was cut by 6 bases, the J end by 6 bases, with 14 bases between.

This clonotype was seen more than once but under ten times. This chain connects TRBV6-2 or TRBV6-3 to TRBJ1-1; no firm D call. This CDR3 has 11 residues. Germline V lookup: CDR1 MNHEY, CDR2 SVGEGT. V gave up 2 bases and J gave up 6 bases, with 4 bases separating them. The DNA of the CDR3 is TGTGCCAGCAGTTACCTGCCTGAAGCTTTCTTT. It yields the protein CASSYLPEAFF.

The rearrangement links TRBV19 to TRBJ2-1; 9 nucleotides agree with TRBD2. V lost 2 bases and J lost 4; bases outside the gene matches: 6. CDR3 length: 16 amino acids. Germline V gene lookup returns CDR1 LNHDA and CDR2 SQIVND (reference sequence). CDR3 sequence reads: CASSILETSGYNEQFF. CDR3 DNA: TGTGCCAGTAGTATACTCGAGACTAGCGGTTACAATGAGCAGTTCTTC.